A selection of T cell receptor beta chains follows, all from one sample in a study of CD8 T cells in ankylosing spondylitis. TCRdb reanalysed the 5' RACE reads using MiXCR and keeps one entry per CDR3 protein. Here the sample spans 50,000 to 70,000 distinct CDR3 sequences, 6.2% being singletons. Source material: synovial fluid, either unsorted or a sorted T cell fraction (not recorded which). These receptor sequences come from a male donor with ankylosing spondylitis. Each CDR3 is given with its conserved first and last residue.

V gene: TRBV20-1; J gene: TRBJ2-3; CDR3 protein: CSATGLASADTQYF
V gene: TRBV5-1; J gene: TRBJ2-5; CDR3 protein: CASSRGQSVETQYF
V gene: TRBV6-1; J gene: TRBJ2-1; CDR3 protein: CASSPGLAGAIEANEQFF
V gene: TRBV7-2; J gene: TRBJ1-5; CDR3 protein: CASSQGLNQPQHF
V gene: TRBV6-2/TRBV6-3; J gene: TRBJ2-5; CDR3 protein: CASSYGIGGPGETQYF
V gene: TRBV6-5; J gene: TRBJ2-7; CDR3 protein: CASSYRPGGSSYEQYF
V gene: TRBV19; J gene: TRBJ1-5; CDR3 protein: CASSIGRNSNQPQHF
V gene: TRBV5-1; J gene: TRBJ2-2; CDR3 protein: CASSTGQGRTGELFF
V gene: TRBV15; J gene: TRBJ2-2; CDR3 protein: CATSRDRRLADPRELFF
V gene: TRBV5-1; J gene: TRBJ2-7; CDR3 protein: CASSLGHGDTHYEQYF
V gene: TRBV6-2/TRBV6-3; J gene: TRBJ2-5; CDR3 protein: CASSYPWGSRGETQYF